The rows below give T cell receptor beta chains drawn from one sample of a study of T cell responses to AZD1222 COVID-19 vaccine. TCRdb's table, derived via immunoSEQ multiplex PCR, lists solely in-frame clones and lacks some. The sample consists of some 170,000 clones, roughly 94% of them appearing once. Sequencing used peripheral blood, obtained 28 days after the second AZD1222 dose. The receptors here all came from an adult who received the AZD1222 COVID-19 vaccine. The CDR3 runs from the conserved cysteine through the conserved F or W. D genes are given only for firm matches. Only some rows state a clone size, as once, few, many or a class for expanded clones.

>.|.|TRBJ1-1|TRBV10-3
TGTGCCATCAACAGGGCAGGGTCAGGCACTGAAGCTTTCTTT
CAINRAGSGTEAFF
>.|.|TRBJ1-2|TRBV6-6
TGTGCCAGCAGCGATGACAGGAAGGGCTATGGCTACACCTTC
CASSDDRKGYGYTF
>TRBD1|.|TRBJ1-4|TRBV6-1
TGTGCCAGCAGTGAAGCGCTTGAGACAGGGGTGGAAAAACTGTTTTTT
CASSEALETGVEKLFF
>.|.|TRBJ2-7|TRBV2
TGTGCCAGCAAACTGACAGCGTCCTACGAGCAGTACTTC
CASKLTASYEQYF
>TRBD1|.|TRBJ1-2|TRBV18
TGTGCCAGCTCACGGACAGGGAGCGGCTACACCTTC
CASSRTGSGYTF
>.|.|TRBJ1-2|TRBV5-1
TGCGCCAGCAGCTTCCAGGACGGGGACTATGGCTACACCTTC
CASSFQDGDYGYTF
>TRBD2|.|TRBJ2-7|TRBV11-2
TGTGCCAGCAGCCCTGGGACTAGTTCCTACGAGCAGTACTTC
CASSPGTSSYEQYF
>.|.|TRBJ2-3|TRBV21-1
TGTGCCAGCAGCAATAGGATTCTCGTTAGGGCAGTCGGCACAGATACGCAGTATTTT
CASSNRILVRAVGTDTQYF
>.|.|TRBJ1-5|TRBV18
TGTGCCAGCTCACCAACTGGAATCAATCAGCCCCAGCATTTT
CASSPTGINQPQHF
>.|.|TRBJ2-3|TRBV19
TGTGCCAGTATTTCCGGATTTTCGCACACAGATACGCAGTATTTT
CASISGFSHTDTQYF
>.|.|TRBJ2-1|TRBV10-1
TGCGCCAGCACCCCGACTAGTAGCCTCTATGAGCAGTTCTTC
CASTPTSSLYEQFF
>.|.|TRBJ1-2|TRBV28
TGTGCCAGCAGTCTAGAAGGTGGGGGGAACTATGGCTACACCTTC
CASSLEGGGNYGYTF
>TRBD1|.|TRBJ1-5|TRBV4-1
TGCGCCAGCAGCCAAGTGGACAGGGCTCAGCCCCAGCATTTT
CASSQVDRAQPQHF
>.|.|TRBJ2-5|TRBV19
TGTGCCAGTAGTATAGCGAGCGCAGGAGGGGGTCAAGAGACCCAGTACTTC
CASSIASAGGGQETQYF
>TRBD2|.|TRBJ2-1|TRBV30
TGTGCCTGGAGTGGCGGGAGTTCGAATGAGCAGTTCTTC
CAWSGGSSNEQFF
>.|.|TRBJ1-2|TRBV18
TGTGCCAGCTCACCTCGGGAGAGGGCAGCTCAAGGGGGCTACACCTTC
CASSPRERAAQGGYTF
>.|once|TRBJ2-3|TRBV7-9
TGTGCCAGCAGCCCGGCACGGGGATCCACAGATACGCAGTATTTT
CASSPARGSTDTQYF
>TRBD2|.|TRBJ2-5|TRBV5-1
TGCGCCAGCAGCTTGACTAGCGGGAGGCAAGAGACCCAGTACTTC
CASSLTSGRQETQYF
>.|.|TRBJ1-1|TRBV4-1
TGCGCCAGCAGCCAAAGGGGGGCGCTGATGAACACTGAAGCTTTCTTT
CASSQRGALMNTEAFF
>TRBD1|few|TRBJ2-7|TRBV2
TGTGCCAGCAGTGGGGGGACAGGGGACTACGAGCAGTACTTC
CASSGGTGDYEQYF
>.|.|TRBJ1-5|TRBV19
TGTGCCAGTACCTTAGCGGGAAGGGGAAATCAGCCCCAGCATTTT
CASTLAGRGNQPQHF
>TRBD1|.|TRBJ1-2|TRBV4-3
TGCGCCAGCAGCCAAGATGCAGGGGGCTTGTCACGCTACACCTTC
CASSQDAGGLSRYTF
>.|.|TRBJ2-7|TRBV4-3
TGCGCCAGCAGCCTCCGGAGGGGCGCCTACGAGCAGTACTTC
CASSLRRGAYEQYF
>TRBD1|.|TRBJ1-5|TRBV5-6
TGTGCCAGCAGCTCACAGGGGGCGCTTCAGCCCCAGCATTTT
CASSSQGALQPQHF
>.|.|TRBJ2-5|TRBV10-3
TGTGCCACCCACGAGAACAGGGAAGAGACCCAGTACTTC
CATHENREETQYF
>TRBD2|.|TRBJ2-2|TRBV6-4
TGTGCCAGCAGTGCTAGCGGGAGGACGGCCGGGGAGCTGTTTTTT
CASSASGRTAGELFF
>.|.|TRBJ1-2|TRBV12-3/TRBV12-4
TGTGCCAGCAGTTTACGGGGAGTGGATGGCTACACCTTC
CASSLRGVDGYTF
>.|once|TRBJ2-7|TRBV18
TGTGCCAGCTCACCCCGGGACGAGCAGTACTTC
CASSPRDEQYF
>TRBD1|.|TRBJ2-1|TRBV13
TGTGCCAGCAGCTACCGACAGGGAGTTCAATATGAGCAGTTCTTC
CASSYRQGVQYEQFF
>TRBD1|.|TRBJ2-3|TRBV28
TGTGCCAGCCATTCCGGACAGGGGGCCGTAGATACGCAGTATTTT
CASHSGQGAVDTQYF
>.|.|TRBJ2-1|TRBV9
TGTGCCAGCAGCCAGGGAGTCCCCTCCTACAATGAGCAGTTCTTC
CASSQGVPSYNEQFF
>.|.|TRBJ1-2|TRBV5-1
TGCGCCAGCAGTTATGACCAGAACTATGGCTACACCTTC
CASSYDQNYGYTF
>.|few|TRBJ1-2|TRBV6-2/TRBV6-3
TGTGCCAGCAGTTACTCAACGGACGGTAACTATGGCTACACCTTC
CASSYSTDGNYGYTF
>.|.|TRBJ1-1|TRBV29-1
TGCAGCGCTCAACAGGTCACTGAAGCTTTCTTT
CSAQQVTEAFF
>TRBD1|.|TRBJ2-7|TRBV30
TGTGCCTGGAGTCGTGACAGGGAAACCTACGAGCAGTACTTC
CAWSRDRETYEQYF
>.|.|TRBJ1-1|TRBV6-1
TGTGCCAGCAGTGAGCTCAGGTACACTGAAGCTTTCTTT
CASSELRYTEAFF
>TRBD2|.|TRBJ2-2|TRBV27
TGTGCCAGCAGTTGGGGGGGGACTAGCGGGACCCCCGGGGAGCTGTTTTTT
CASSWGGTSGTPGELFF
>TRBD1|.|TRBJ1-6|TRBV27
TGTGCCAGCAGTTTATCGCTAGGGACAGCCGACAATTCACCCCTCCACTTT
CASSLSLGTADNSPLHF
>TRBD2|.|TRBJ2-7|TRBV11-2
TGTGCCAGCAGCTTAGGAGCGGGAGCATACGAGCAGTACTTC
CASSLGAGAYEQYF
>.|once|TRBJ1-2|TRBV19
TGTGCCAGTAGTCCCCTAGAGGGGGGGCGAAACTATGGCTACACCTTC
CASSPLEGGRNYGYTF
>TRBD2|.|TRBJ2-1|TRBV3-1/TRBV3-2
TGTGCCAGCAGCACCCCGGGACTAGGGAGCAGTGAGCAGTTCTTC
CASSTPGLGSSEQFF
>TRBD1|.|TRBJ2-7|TRBV19
TGTGCCAGTAGTATAGCAGGACAGGGGTCCTACGAGCAGTACTTC
CASSIAGQGSYEQYF
>.|few|TRBJ1-5|TRBV27
TGTGCCAGCAGCTTGGACGTCAATCAGCCCCAGCATTTT
CASSLDVNQPQHF
>.|.|TRBJ1-1|TRBV19
TGTGCCAGTAGGCGACAGTCAGGGCCTGAAGCTTTCTTT
CASRRQSGPEAFF
>.|.|TRBJ2-1|TRBV28
TGTGCCAGCAGTGAGTACAATGAGCAGTTCTTC
CASSEYNEQFF
>TRBD1|.|TRBJ1-2|TRBV7-9
TGTGCCAGCAGCTCCGGGACAGGGGGGTTCAGCTATGGCTACACCTTC
CASSSGTGGFSYGYTF
>.|.|TRBJ2-1|TRBV27
TGTGCCAGCAGTTTATCAGGGGTCAGGAGCAATGAGCAGTTCTTC
CASSLSGVRSNEQFF
>.|.|TRBJ2-1|TRBV2
TGTGCCAGCAGTGTTGCAGGGAATTCCTACAATGAGCAGTTCTTC
CASSVAGNSYNEQFF
>.|.|TRBJ2-2|TRBV6-2/TRBV6-3
TGTGCCAGCAGTAACCCCGGGGTACTGGTCGCCGGGGAGCTGTTTTTT
CASSNPGVLVAGELFF
>.|.|TRBJ1-1|TRBV6-5
TGTGCCAGCAGGGCCGGGACATTGAACACTGAAGCTTTCTTT
CASRAGTLNTEAFF
>.|.|TRBJ1-3|TRBV21-1
TGTGCCAGCAGCAAAGCGACAGATCCTGGAAACACCATATATTTT
CASSKATDPGNTIYF
>.|.|TRBJ2-1|TRBV28
TGTGCCAGCAGTCCGCCCCTCTGGACTGGCTACAATGAGCAGTTCTTC
CASSPPLWTGYNEQFF
>TRBD1|.|TRBJ1-1|TRBV30
TGTGCCGGAACACAGGGGTTAAACACTGAAGCTTTCTTT
CAGTQGLNTEAFF
>TRBD2|.|TRBJ2-3|TRBV28
TGTGCCAGCAGTTTATCCGGGACTAGCGGGAGGGGAAGGGATACGCAGTATTTT
CASSLSGTSGRGRDTQYF
>.|.|TRBJ2-7|TRBV30
TGTGCCTGGAGTCGCGAGTCCTACGAGCAGTACTTC
CAWSRESYEQYF
>TRBD2|.|TRBJ2-7|TRBV6-2/TRBV6-3
TGTGCCAGCAGTTATGGCGGGACTAGCGGCAACTGGGAGCAGTACTTC
CASSYGGTSGNWEQYF
>.|.|TRBJ1-2|TRBV19
TGTGCCAGTAGTATAGGTACGAATGCTAACTATGGCTACACCTTC
CASSIGTNANYGYTF